These 21 T cell receptor beta chains were sequenced from one sample in a study of blood T cell repertoires in COVID-19. Method: immunoSEQ multiplex PCR; TCRdb's copy keeps in-frame clones and lacks some. This sample carries around 300,000 clones, around 90% of them seen once, and the ten largest clones take 1%. The sample comprised peripheral blood. The receptors shown here come from a man in his forties or fifties with active or convalescent COVID-19.

The chain combines TRBV2 with TRBJ1-3; 10 bases fit TRBD1. V lost 6 bases and J lost 4; bases outside the gene matches: 9. This CDR3 has 16 residues. Germline CDR1 is SNHLY and CDR2 is FYNNEI. CDR3 sequence: CASRPGQGNGGNTIYF. In nucleotides, the CDR3 is TGTGCCAGCAGACCGGGACAGGGGAATGGGGGAAACACCATATATTTT.

The chain is built from TRBV27 and TRBJ2-7; 7 nucleotides agree with TRBD1. V shed 6 bases, J shed 2 bases, and the junction held 7 bases outside the gene matches. CDR3 length equals 14 residues. Germline V gene sequence: CDR1 MNHEY, CDR2 SMNVEV (reference sequence). The CDR3 is CASRRWDSTYEQYF. The CDR3 DNA is TGTGCCAGCAGGCGCTGGGACAGCACCTACGAGCAGTACTTC.

The chain is built from TRBV5-1 and TRBJ1-1, with D hard to call. Germline V gene sequence: CDR1 SGHRS, CDR2 YFSETQ. Trimming removed 4 bases from V and 1 base from J, with 11 bases in between. The CDR3 sequence is 14 residues long. CDR3 sequence reads: CASSPGSSNTEAFF. As DNA, the CDR3 is TGCGCCAGCAGCCCGGGATCTTCGAACACTGAAGCTTTCTTT.

The V and J genes are TRBV18 and TRBJ1-2, with no clear D. Germline values: CDR1 KGHSH, CDR2 LQKENI. V was trimmed by 3 bases and J by 6 bases, leaving 14 bases between them. This CDR3 contains 14 residues. DNA of the CDR3: TGTGCCAGCTCACCTATTGGCAGGATCGATGGCTACACCTTC. It translates to CASSPIGRIDGYTF. Looking up the rest from reference TRBV18 and TRBJ1-2 gives the full variable domain: NAGVMQNPRHLVRRRGQEARLRCSPMKGHSHVYWYRQLPEEGLKFMVYLQKENIIDESGMPKERFSAEFPKEGPSILRIQQVVRGDSAAYFCASSPIGRIDGYTFGSGTRLTVV.

The V call is TRBV27, the J call TRBJ1-1; 10 bases are shared with TRBD1. Looked up from germline, CDR1 is MNHEY and CDR2 is SMNVEV (reference sequence). The CDR3 totals 18 residues. The V segment lost 2 bases and the J segment 4 bases; nucleotides outside the gene matches: 13. CDR3 sequence (DNA): TGTGCCAGCAGTTTAGGACAGGGGGGGAGGCCAAAAGTCACTGAAGCTTTCTTT. Its protein product is CASSLGQGGRPKVTEAFF.

The CDR3 coding sequence is TGTGCCAGCATCCCCCAGGGTACCCCTAACTATGGCTACACCTTC. Translation gives CASIPQGTPNYGYTF. This chain links TRBV28 with TRBJ1-2; TRBD1 is a possible D gene (5 bases). Germline V gene data show CDR1 as MDHEN and CDR2 as SYDVKM. V was trimmed by 7 bases and J by 0 bases, leaving 15 bases between them. The CDR3 covers 15 residues.

J is TRBJ1-2 and V is TRBV10-3, with D perhaps matching TRBD1 (5 bases). This CDR3 comprises 11 residues. V was shortened by 8 bases and J by 8 bases, with 12 bases between the two germline ends. In germline, CDR1 is ENHRY, CDR2 SYGVKD. CDR3 sequence reads: CAIGGEQGYTF. Here the CDR3 DNA reads TGTGCCATCGGAGGGGAGCAGGGCTACACCTTC.

The chain couples TRBV4-3 to TRBJ2-5; D might be TRBD2 (7 bases). CDR1 and CDR2 (germline): LGHNA, YSLEER. The CDR3 sequence is 16 residues long. V was cut by 0 bases and J by 6 bases, with 17 bases left in between. The CDR3 DNA follows: TGCGCCAGCAGCCAAGATGGGCGGGGGCCGGAGCAGACCCAGTACTTC. Its translation: CASSQDGRGPEQTQYF.

This chain connects TRBV24-1 to TRBJ1-4; no reliable D call. This CDR3 is 13 amino acids long. The V gene lost 5 bases and the J gene lost 2 bases, with 5 bases spanning the gap. CDR1 is KGHDR, CDR2 SFDVKD, per germline. CDR3 sequence: CATSAQTNEKLFF. The CDR3 DNA follows: TGTGCCACCAGTGCACAGACTAATGAAAAACTGTTTTTT.

The V and J genes are TRBV4-3 and TRBJ2-7; TRBD2 might be the D (5 bases). The CDR3 runs 14 residues. The V end lost 1 base, the J end lost 0 bases, and 7 bases lay between the germline ends. Germline CDR1 and CDR2: LGHNA and YSLEER. The CDR3 protein is CASSQGEYSYEQYF. The CDR3 DNA reads TGCGCCAGCAGCCAAGGGGAGTACTCCTACGAGCAGTACTTC.

Only one count was recorded for this clone. This sequence joins TRBV27 and TRBJ1-3; D call uncertain. CDR3 size: 16 residues. CDR1 and CDR2 from the germline V gene are MNHEY and SMNVEV (reference sequence). V was trimmed by 1 base and J by 2 bases, leaving 12 bases between them. The CDR3 protein is CASSLFAVLPGNTIYF. The CDR3 DNA follows: TGTGCCAGCAGTTTATTTGCAGTCCTCCCTGGAAACACCATATATTTT.

V is TRBV7-8 and J is TRBJ2-2; 13 bases line up with TRBD2. This CDR3 has 17 residues. Germline values: CDR1 SGHVS, CDR2 FQNEAQ. V lost 4 bases and J lost 6; bases outside the gene matches: 8. As DNA, the CDR3 is TGTGCCAGCAGCTCAAGGACTAGCGGGGGTCTCTCCGGGGAGCTGTTTTTT. It codes for CASSSRTSGGLSGELFF.

The chain uses TRBV6-5 and TRBJ1-1; tentatively, D is TRBD1 (5 bases). Per germline, CDR1 MNHEY and CDR2 SVGAGI. The CDR3 totals 13 residues. V dropped 6 bases and J dropped 1 base, with 9 bases sitting between them. CDR3 sequence: CASRDQGNTEAFF. CDR3 DNA: TGTGCCAGCAGAGACCAGGGGAACACTGAAGCTTTCTTT.

This clone was detected only a few times. This rearrangement joins TRBV15 to TRBJ2-7, with 11 bases identical to TRBD2. With 3 bases clipped from V and 5 bases from J, the junction kept 6 bases outside the gene matches. Per the germline V gene, CDR1 is LNHNV and CDR2 is YYDKDF (reference sequence). The CDR3 runs to 15 residues. CDR3 loop: CATSSVLAGGDEQYF. The CDR3 nucleotides read TGTGCCACCAGCAGTGTCCTAGCGGGAGGAGACGAGCAGTACTTC.

The rearrangement links TRBV28 to TRBJ1-1; perhaps TRBD1 as D (6 bases). The CDR3 loop spans 15 amino acids. The germline V gene has CDR1 MDHEN and CDR2 SYDVKM. Deletions cut 4 bases from V and 1 base from J, with 13 bases between. The CDR3 protein is CASSSPGHQNTEAFF. The DNA for the CDR3 is TGTGCCAGCAGTTCACCGGGACACCAGAACACTGAAGCTTTCTTT.

The V gene is TRBV27, the J gene TRBJ1-6, with D unclear. With 8 bases removed from V and 7 bases from J, the gap between germline ends came to 12 bases. CDR1 and CDR2 from the germline V gene are MNHEY and SMNVEV (reference sequence). The CDR3 length is 13 residues. The CDR3 protein is CASAYLLNSPLHF. CDR3 bases: TGTGCCAGCGCGTACTTACTAAATTCACCCCTCCACTTT.

This clone was seen just once. The chain couples TRBV29-1 to TRBJ1-1, with TRBD1 identical over 12 bases. Germline trimming cut 7 bases from V and 4 bases from J; bases unmatched to any gene: 10. Germline loops: CDR1 SQVTM, CDR2 ANQGSEA. The CDR3 has 15 residues. CDR3 residues: CSAGQGAVVGTEAFF. CDR3 bases: TGCAGCGCGGGACAGGGGGCGGTCGTTGGCACTGAAGCTTTCTTT.

V and J are TRBV27 and TRBJ1-2; D uncertain. The ends were cut back, 5 bases at V and 1 base at J, with 11 bases in the middle. Germline loops: CDR1 MNHEY, CDR2 SMNVEV (reference sequence). The CDR3 is 14 amino acids. The CDR3 DNA sequence: TGTGCCAGCAGTAAATCCGGTCTTAACTATGGCTACACCTTC. This gives the protein CASSKSGLNYGYTF.

The chain recombines TRBV18 with TRBJ1-6; 7 bases line up with TRBD1. The CDR3 consists of 15 residues. V was pared by 3 bases and J by 9 bases, with 8 bases of the junction left unmatched. Looked up from germline, CDR1 is KGHSH and CDR2 is LQKENI. The CDR3 is CASSPDRVGISPLHF. The CDR3 DNA sequence: TGTGCCAGCTCACCCGACAGGGTCGGGATTTCACCCCTCCACTTT. The full variable domain, with the rest looked up from reference TRBV18 and TRBJ1-6, is NAGVMQNPRHLVRRRGQEARLRCSPMKGHSHVYWYRQLPEEGLKFMVYLQKENIIDESGMPKERFSAEFPKEGPSILRIQQVVRGDSAAYFCASSPDRVGISPLHFGNGTRLTVT.

This rearrangement joins TRBV7-2 to TRBJ2-3; TRBD2 might be the D (5 bases). V lost 5 bases and J lost 1, with 16 bases in between. Germline CDR1 reads SGHTA; CDR2 reads FQGNSA. This CDR3 region has 16 residues. The CDR3 DNA sequence: TGTGCCAGCAGCGTACTTAGCGTCGGGGGCACAGATACGCAGTATTTT. It encodes CASSVLSVGGTDTQYF.

The rearrangement joins TRBV27 to TRBJ2-7; D may be TRBD1 (5 bases). CDR1 MNHEY and CDR2 SMNVEV come from the germline V gene (reference sequence). The CDR3 is made up of 14 amino acids. Trimming removed 5 bases from V and 0 bases from J, with 11 bases in between. The CDR3 region is CASSKTVSSYEQYF. The CDR3 DNA sequence: TGTGCCAGCAGTAAGACAGTTAGCTCCTACGAGCAGTACTTC.